These T cell receptor beta chains were read from a single sample in a study of T cells in localized non-small cell lung cancer. Method: immunoSEQ multiplex PCR; TCRdb's copy keeps in-frame clones and lacks some. This sample has about 18,000 clones, with over 80% found just once. The input for sequencing was peripheral blood, taken before any cancer treatment. The receptors come from a female donor at least 60 years old with stage I lung adenocarcinoma. The CDR3 runs from the conserved cysteine through the conserved F or W. A D gene is named only where the DNA matches it firmly. Not every row has a clone size; where given, it reads once, few, many or a size class.

TRBV7-9,.,.,TRBJ1-6,TGTGCCAGCAGCTTAGGCGGGGGGAATTCACCCCTCCACTTT,CASSLGGGNSPLHF
TRBV4-1,.,.,TRBJ2-6,TGCGCCAGCAGCCAGCCCCTCCTCCTAGTTCACTCTGGGGCCAACGTCCTGACTTTC,CASSQPLLLVHSGANVLTF
TRBV9,.,TRBD1,TRBJ1-1,TGTGCCAGCAGCGTTAGGGGGCAGACTGAAGCTTTCTTT,CASSVRGQTEAFF
TRBV21-1,.,.,TRBJ1-5,TGTGCCAGCAGCCGAAATAGGCCGGGGCATACCCGCAATCAGCCCCAGCATTTT,CASSRNRPGHTRNQPQHF
TRBV18,.,.,TRBJ2-7,TGTGCCAGCTCAGGCTCCTCCTACGAGCAGTACTTC,CASSGSSYEQYF
TRBV5-5,few,.,TRBJ2-7,TGTGCCAGCAGCGTCACCGGGACGGCCTACGAGCAGTACTTC,CASSVTGTAYEQYF
TRBV15,.,.,TRBJ1-1,TGTGCCACCAGCAGAGAGGCAGGGGCGAACACTGAAGCTTTCTTT,CATSREAGANTEAFF
TRBV7-8,.,.,TRBJ2-2,TGTGCCAGCAGCTTAGAAGGGGCTGCGGGAACCGGGGAGCTGTTTTTT,CASSLEGAAGTGELFF
TRBV7-3,few,.,TRBJ1-6,TGTGCCAGCAGCTTACAGGGTAGTTCACCCCTCCACTTT,CASSLQGSSPLHF
TRBV30,.,TRBD1,TRBJ2-1,TGTGCCTGGGACAGGGCTGCCTACAATGAGCAGTTCTTC,CAWDRAAYNEQFF
TRBV7-3,.,TRBD2,TRBJ2-2,TGTGCCAGCAGCTTAAGAAGGAGCGGGGAAGGCACCGGGGAGCTGTTTTTT,CASSLRRSGEGTGELFF
TRBV18,.,.,TRBJ2-2,TGTGCCAGCTCCGTCAGTCGGACAGCCGGCACCGGGGAGCTGTTTTTT,CASSVSRTAGTGELFF
TRBV30,.,.,TRBJ1-2,TGTGCCTGGAGTGCCCGACAGTATGGCTACACCTTC,CAWSARQYGYTF
TRBV14,.,.,TRBJ1-1,TGTGCCAGCAGCCAAGTGACGGTCACTGAAGCTTTCTTT,CASSQVTVTEAFF